The rows below give T cell receptor beta chains drawn from one sample of a study of blood T cell repertoires in COVID-19. Here immunoSEQ multiplex PCR was the method, and the copy in TCRdb shows in-frame clones only, minus some. The table records 230,000 or so clones, nearly 90% of them present only once. The sequenced sample consisted of peripheral blood. The receptors were sampled from a middle-aged woman who had recovered from COVID-19. The CDR3 runs from the conserved cysteine through the conserved F or W. The order of the fields is J gene, V gene, CDR3 protein.

>TRBJ1-2|TRBV10-3
CAISASFTLHGYTF
>TRBJ2-5|TRBV5-4
CASSLGRQETQYF
>TRBJ1-2|TRBV21-1
CASSDRDGYTF
>TRBJ1-1|TRBV6-2/TRBV6-3
CASSDGGGTEAFF
>TRBJ1-3|TRBV23-1
CASSPPPTGVEVKSGNTIYF
>TRBJ2-1|TRBV7-9
CASSFPSGGANEQFF
>TRBJ2-1|TRBV30
CAWSTRLAGRNEQFF
>TRBJ2-6|TRBV6-1
CASSVNRGFSSGANVLTF
>TRBJ1-1|TRBV11-2
CASSLRGTEAFF
>TRBJ2-7|TRBV3-1/TRBV3-2
CASSQYGFEQYF
>TRBJ2-1|TRBV5-4
CASSVGTSGNYEQFF
>TRBJ1-1|TRBV3-1/TRBV3-2
CASSIEGGAGTEAFF
>TRBJ2-5|TRBV6-5
CASSYESGGETQYF
>TRBJ1-2|TRBV5-1
CASNPSGGGANYGYTF
>TRBJ2-1|TRBV2
CASSELPGLASGEQFF
>TRBJ1-6|TRBV4-1
CASSIPTGSSYNSPLHF
>TRBJ2-5|TRBV29-1
CSVAGTVGQETQYF
>TRBJ2-5|TRBV7-2
CASSSTSYETQYF
>TRBJ2-1|TRBV7-8
CASSYRGHNEQFF
>TRBJ2-3|TRBV6-4
CASRAQGFESDTQYF
>TRBJ2-2|TRBV5-1
CASSFNMAKGQLTGELFF
>TRBJ2-5|TRBV5-4
CASSPWRAETQYF
>TRBJ1-6|TRBV10-2
CASSAQDNSPLHF
>TRBJ2-2|TRBV11-1
CASTQSTGELFF
>TRBJ2-3|TRBV28
CASSRTLGRGQYF
>TRBJ1-2|TRBV29-1
CSEYTGTEYGYTF
>TRBJ1-4|TRBV7-2
CASSQGGATNEKLFF
>TRBJ2-2|TRBV3-1/TRBV3-2
CASSQDLQGNTGELFF
>TRBJ2-7|TRBV9
CASSAKPGLSNEQYF
>TRBJ2-3|TRBV3-1/TRBV3-2
CASSQAPVGDTQYF
>TRBJ1-2|TRBV10-3
CAISESRQNYGYTF
>TRBJ2-6|TRBV19
CASFGGAAGANVLTF
>TRBJ2-5|TRBV11-2
CASSLAETQYF
>TRBJ1-5|TRBV29-1
CSVAGQEEQPQHF
>TRBJ1-1|TRBV10-3
CASGEGSSLGAFF
>TRBJ2-1|TRBV5-1
CASSRRTLDGRIYNEQFF
>TRBJ2-1|TRBV5-6
CASSFSGSSYNEQFF
>TRBJ1-5|TRBV19
CASSFGTQGSQPQHF
>TRBJ1-4|TRBV4-1
CASSRNREATNEKLFF
>TRBJ2-1|TRBV12-3/TRBV12-4
CASTIALGGEQFF
>TRBJ1-2|TRBV11-2
CASSLDEGWNYGYTF
>TRBJ2-5|TRBV5-1
CASMAATSSAQETQYF
>TRBJ1-6|TRBV25-1
CASSGAGTRISPLHF
>TRBJ2-2|TRBV12-3/TRBV12-4
CASNQGTGELFF
>TRBJ1-2|TRBV3-1/TRBV3-2
CASSPGQGRGYTF
>TRBJ1-6|TRBV7-3
CASSFAGPSSGSPLHF
>TRBJ2-2|TRBV12-3/TRBV12-4
CASSLGGPGELFF
>TRBJ2-3|TRBV30
CAWTGDTDTQYF
>TRBJ2-2|TRBV3-1/TRBV3-2
CASSLSSGGNTGELFF
>TRBJ1-1|TRBV27
CASRRRAGDTEAFF
>TRBJ2-5|TRBV6-2/TRBV6-3
CASSRTLLEQETQYF
>TRBJ1-5|TRBV28
CASRTGSNQPQHF